At least ten counts were recorded for the clone carrying this TCR beta chain. Its antigen remains unknown. TCRdb re-derived calls from the reads in MiXCR, one entry per CDR3 protein. The table records hundreds of thousands of distinct CDR3 sequences, roughly 36% of them present only once. These data belong to a study of T cell repertoires in cytomegalovirus infection. Study-wide background: It can be stated that public TCR beta signatures indicated CMV infection as well as a matching HLA type.

Trimming removed 3 bases from V and 5 bases from J; junction bases left unmatched: 3. The CDR3 has 15 amino acids. Germline V gene data show CDR1 as SGHNT and CDR2 as YYREEE (reference sequence). The TCR originated in a human donor in good health (CMV status not recorded). Some clones in this sample may be carry-over from other donors' samples. The starting material was cultured PBMCs, obtained from culture after CMV antigen stimulation. The J gene is TRBJ2-5, the V gene TRBV5-4; 14 nucleotides line up with TRBD2. CDR3 bases: TGTGCCAGCAGCTCCAGGACTAGCGGGAGGGAGACCCAGTACTTC. Translating gives CASSSRTSGRETQYF.